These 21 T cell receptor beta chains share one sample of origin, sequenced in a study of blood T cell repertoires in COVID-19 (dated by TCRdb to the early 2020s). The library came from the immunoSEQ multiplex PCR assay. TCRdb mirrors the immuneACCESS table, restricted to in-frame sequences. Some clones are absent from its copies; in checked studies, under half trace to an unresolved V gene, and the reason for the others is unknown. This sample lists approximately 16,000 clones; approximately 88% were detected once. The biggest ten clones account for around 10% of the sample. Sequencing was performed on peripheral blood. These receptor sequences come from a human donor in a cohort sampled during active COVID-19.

The CDR3 is CASSFEPGANEKLFF. CDR3 nucleotide sequence: TGTGCCAGCAGTTTCGAACCGGGGGCTAATGAAAAACTGTTTTTT. The V gene is TRBV6-6, the J gene TRBJ1-4, with D perhaps TRBD1 (5 bases). CDR1 and CDR2 from the germline V gene are MNHNY and SVGAGI (reference sequence). This CDR3 comprises 15 residues. Trimming stripped 4 bases from V and 3 bases from J, with 12 bases between.

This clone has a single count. CDR3 nucleotide sequence: TGTGCCAGTAGTATGGGAGGCTTCTTTAGCTCCTACAATGAGCAGTTCTTC. Protein product: CASSMGGFFSSYNEQFF. This chain links TRBV19 with TRBJ2-1; possibly TRBD2 for D (6 bases). The CDR3 has 17 amino acids. Germline V lookup: CDR1 LNHDA, CDR2 SQIVND (reference sequence). V shed 3 bases and J shed 0 bases, with 15 bases lying between them. Using reference TRBV19 and TRBJ2-1 for the parts outside the CDR3, the full variable domain is DGGITQSPKYLFRKEGQNVTLSCEQNLNHDAMYWYRQDPGQGLRLIYYSQIVNDFQKGDIAEGYSVSREKKESFPLTVTSAQKNPTAFYLCASSMGGFFSSYNEQFFGPGTRLTVL.

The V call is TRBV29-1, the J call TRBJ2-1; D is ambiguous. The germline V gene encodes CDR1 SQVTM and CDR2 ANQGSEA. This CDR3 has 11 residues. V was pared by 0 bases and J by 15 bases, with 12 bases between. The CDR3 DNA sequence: TGCAGCGTTGAAGATGGCTTGGTTCGGTTCTTC. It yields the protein CSVEDGLVRFF.

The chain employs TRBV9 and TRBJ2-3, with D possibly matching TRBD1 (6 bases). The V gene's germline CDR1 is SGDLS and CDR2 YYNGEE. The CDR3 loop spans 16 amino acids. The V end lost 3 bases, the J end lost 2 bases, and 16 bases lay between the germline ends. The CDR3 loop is CASSGSGTTITDTQYF. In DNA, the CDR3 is TGTGCCAGCAGCGGATCCGGGACAACTATCACAGATACGCAGTATTTT.

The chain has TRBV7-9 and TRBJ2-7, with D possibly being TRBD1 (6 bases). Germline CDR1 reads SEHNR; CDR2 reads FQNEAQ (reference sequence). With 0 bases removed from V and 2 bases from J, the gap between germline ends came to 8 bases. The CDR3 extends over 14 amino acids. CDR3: CASSLATGTYEQYF. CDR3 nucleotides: TGTGCCAGCAGCTTAGCTACAGGGACCTACGAGCAGTACTTC. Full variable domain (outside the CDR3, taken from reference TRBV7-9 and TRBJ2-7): DTGVSQNPRHKITKRGQNVTFRCDPISEHNRLYWYRQTLGQGPEFLTYFQNEAQLEKSRLLSDRFSAERPKGSFSTLEIQRTEQGDSAMYLCASSLATGTYEQYFGPGTRLTVT.

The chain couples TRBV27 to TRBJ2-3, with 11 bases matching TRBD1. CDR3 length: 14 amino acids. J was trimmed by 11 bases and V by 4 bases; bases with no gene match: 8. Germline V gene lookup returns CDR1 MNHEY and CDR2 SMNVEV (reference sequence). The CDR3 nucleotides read TGTGCCAGCAGTTGGGGGACAGGGGGTTTCCAGCAGTATTTT. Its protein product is CASSWGTGGFQQYF.

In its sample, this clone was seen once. The CDR3 coding sequence is TGTGCCAGCAGTGATACAGGGCCGATTAACTATGGCTACACCTTC. It encodes CASSDTGPINYGYTF. The chain links TRBV25-1 to TRBJ1-2; a possible D gene is TRBD1 (6 bases). Germline V gene lookup returns CDR1 MGHDK and CDR2 SYGVNS. Trimming left V 3 bases short and J 1 base short, with 12 bases between. This CDR3 is built from 15 residues.

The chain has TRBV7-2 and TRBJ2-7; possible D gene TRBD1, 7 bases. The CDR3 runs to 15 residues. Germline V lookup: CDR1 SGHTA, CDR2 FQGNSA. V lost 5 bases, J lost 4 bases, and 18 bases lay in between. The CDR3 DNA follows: TGTGCCAGCAGCCCTCGCGGAGGGGGCGAGTACGAGCAGTACTTC. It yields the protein CASSPRGGGEYEQYF. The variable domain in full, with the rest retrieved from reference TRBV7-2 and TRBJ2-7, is GAGVSQSPSNKVTEKGKDVELRCDPISGHTALYWYRQSLGQGLEFLIYFQGNSAPDKSGLPSDRFSAERTGGSVSTLTIQRTQQEDSAVYLCASSPRGGGEYEQYFGPGTRLTVT.

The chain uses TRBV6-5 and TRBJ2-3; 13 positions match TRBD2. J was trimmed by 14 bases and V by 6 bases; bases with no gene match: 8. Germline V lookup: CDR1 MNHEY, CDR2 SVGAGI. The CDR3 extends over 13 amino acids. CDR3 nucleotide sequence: TGTGCCAGCAGCCAGACTAGCGGGGGGAGTCGGTATTTT. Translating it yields CASSQTSGGSRYF.

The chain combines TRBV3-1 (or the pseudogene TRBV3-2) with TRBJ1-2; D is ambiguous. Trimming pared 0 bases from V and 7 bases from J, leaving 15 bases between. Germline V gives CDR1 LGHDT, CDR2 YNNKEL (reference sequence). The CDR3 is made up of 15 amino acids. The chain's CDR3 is CASSQDSSSIRGYTF. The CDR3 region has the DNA TGTGCCAGCAGCCAAGATTCGTCGAGTATCCGTGGCTACACCTTC.

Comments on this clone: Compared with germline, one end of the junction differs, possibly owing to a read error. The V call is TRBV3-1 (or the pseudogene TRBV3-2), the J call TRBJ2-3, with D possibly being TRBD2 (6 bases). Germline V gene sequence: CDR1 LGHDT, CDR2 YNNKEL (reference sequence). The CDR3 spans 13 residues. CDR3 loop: CASSQEAPWRASF. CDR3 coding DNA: TGTGCCAGCAGCCAAGAGGCCCCGTGGAGGGCCAGTTTT.

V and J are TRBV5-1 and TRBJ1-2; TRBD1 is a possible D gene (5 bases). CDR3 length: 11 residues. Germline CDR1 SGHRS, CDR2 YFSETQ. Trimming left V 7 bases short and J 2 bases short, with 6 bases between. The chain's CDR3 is CASGQNYGYTF. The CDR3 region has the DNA TGCGCCAGCGGACAAAACTATGGCTACACCTTC.

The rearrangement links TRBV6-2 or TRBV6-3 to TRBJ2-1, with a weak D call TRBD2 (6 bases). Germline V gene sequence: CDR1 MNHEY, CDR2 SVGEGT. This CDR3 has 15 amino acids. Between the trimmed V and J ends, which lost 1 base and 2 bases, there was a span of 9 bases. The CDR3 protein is CASSYLPGAYNEQFF. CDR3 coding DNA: TGTGCCAGCAGTTACTTACCGGGGGCCTACAATGAGCAGTTCTTC.

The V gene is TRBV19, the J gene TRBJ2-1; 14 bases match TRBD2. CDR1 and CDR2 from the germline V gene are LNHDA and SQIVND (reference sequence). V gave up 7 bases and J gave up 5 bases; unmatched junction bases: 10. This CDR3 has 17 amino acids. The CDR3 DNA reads TGTGCCAGTACACTGACTAGCGGGGGGGCCAGGGACAATGAGCAGTTCTTC. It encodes CASTLTSGGARDNEQFF.

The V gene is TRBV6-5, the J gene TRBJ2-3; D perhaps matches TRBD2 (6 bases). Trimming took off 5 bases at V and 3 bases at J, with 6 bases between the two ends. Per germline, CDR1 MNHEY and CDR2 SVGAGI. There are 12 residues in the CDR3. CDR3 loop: CASSRGTDTQYF. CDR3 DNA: TGTGCCAGCAGTCGGGGGACAGATACGCAGTATTTT.

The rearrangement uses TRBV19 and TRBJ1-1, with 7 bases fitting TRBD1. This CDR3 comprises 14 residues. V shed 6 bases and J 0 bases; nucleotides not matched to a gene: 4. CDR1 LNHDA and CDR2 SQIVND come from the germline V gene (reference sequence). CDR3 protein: CASRNRGMNTEAFF. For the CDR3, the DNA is TGTGCCAGTAGGAACAGGGGCATGAACACTGAAGCTTTCTTT.

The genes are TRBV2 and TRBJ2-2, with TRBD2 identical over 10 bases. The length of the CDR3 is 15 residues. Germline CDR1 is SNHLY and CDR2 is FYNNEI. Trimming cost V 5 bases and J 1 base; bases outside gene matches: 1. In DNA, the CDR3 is TGTGCCAGCAGTTTAGCGGGGGGGAACACCGGGGAGCTGTTTTTT. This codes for CASSLAGGNTGELFF.

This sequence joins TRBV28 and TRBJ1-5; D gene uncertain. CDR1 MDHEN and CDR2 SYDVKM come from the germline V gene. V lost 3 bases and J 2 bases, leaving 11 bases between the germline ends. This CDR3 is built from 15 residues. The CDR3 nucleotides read TGTGCCAGCAGTTTGTCCCTAGCAGGCAATCAGCCCCAGCATTTT. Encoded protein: CASSLSLAGNQPQHF.

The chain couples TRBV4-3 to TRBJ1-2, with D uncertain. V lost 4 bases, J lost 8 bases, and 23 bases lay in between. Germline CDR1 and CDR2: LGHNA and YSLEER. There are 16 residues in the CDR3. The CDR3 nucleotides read TGCGCCAGCAGCCGGGAGGAGGGTCTCCCGTTAGTGGGCTACACCTTC. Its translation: CASSREEGLPLVGYTF.

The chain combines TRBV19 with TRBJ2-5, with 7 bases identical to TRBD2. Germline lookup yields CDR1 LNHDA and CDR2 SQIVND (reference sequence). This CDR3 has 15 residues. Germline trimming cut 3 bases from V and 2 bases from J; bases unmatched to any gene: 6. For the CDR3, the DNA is TGTGCCAGTAGTATCAGAACTAGCGTACAAGAGACCCAGTACTTC. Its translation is CASSIRTSVQETQYF.

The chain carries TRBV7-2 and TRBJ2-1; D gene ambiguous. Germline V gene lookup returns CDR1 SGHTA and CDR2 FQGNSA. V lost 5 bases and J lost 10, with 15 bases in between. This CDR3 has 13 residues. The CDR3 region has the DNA TGTGCCAGCAGCAAAGATAGAATGGGCGAGCAGTTCTTC. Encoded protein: CASSKDRMGEQFF. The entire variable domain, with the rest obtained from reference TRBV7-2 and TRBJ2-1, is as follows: GAGVSQSPSNKVTEKGKDVELRCDPISGHTALYWYRQSLGQGLEFLIYFQGNSAPDKSGLPSDRFSAERTGGSVSTLTIQRTQQEDSAVYLCASSKDRMGEQFFGPGTRLTVL.